The 19 T cell receptor beta chains below come from one sample, sequenced in a study of shared clonotypes between healthy human individuals. Clones were read by immunoSEQ multiplex PCR, and TCRdb kept only the in-frame ones, dropping some. The table has about 480,000 clones, 75% to 80% seen once. The specimen was PBMCs. These receptors were collected from a woman between 40 and 50 years old in good health. Some clones in this sample may be carry-over from other donors' samples.

The J gene is TRBJ1-1, the V gene TRBV11-1; D not certain. Trimming took off 5 bases at V and 1 base at J, with 14 bases between the two ends. Germline CDR1 and CDR2: SGHAT and FQDESV (reference sequence). This CDR3 has 15 residues. This CDR3 reads CASSPSRIENTEAFF. Written as DNA, the CDR3 is TGTGCCAGCAGCCCGTCAAGGATAGAGAACACTGAAGCTTTCTTT.

The V call is TRBV7-9, the J call TRBJ2-3, with 8 bases fitting TRBD2. The ends lost 3 bases at V and 4 bases at J; junction bases unmatched: 3. Germline assignment: CDR1 SEHNR and CDR2 FQNEAQ (reference sequence). The CDR3 contains 14 residues. CDR3 region: CASSLERESDTQYF. In DNA form, the CDR3 reads TGTGCCAGCAGCTTGGAGCGGGAGTCAGATACGCAGTATTTT.

J is TRBJ2-3 and V is TRBV28; D is unresolved. The germline V and J ends were trimmed by 6 bases and 7 bases, with 11 bases remaining between them. This CDR3 has 12 amino acids. Germline V gene lookup returns CDR1 MDHEN and CDR2 SYDVKM. CDR3 residues: CASSAGRNTQYF. In nucleotides, the CDR3 is TGTGCCAGCAGCGCCGGACGGAATACGCAGTATTTT.

The chain combines TRBV7-3 with TRBJ2-1; the match to TRBD2 covers 7 bases. Germline CDR1 is SGHTA and CDR2 is FQGTGA. This CDR3 contains 16 residues. J gave up 7 bases and V 2 bases, and 11 bases lay outside the gene matches. In DNA, the CDR3 is TGTGCCAGCAGCTTAGGGGCGGGAGAGGTGGGTAATGAGCAGTTCTTC. Translating it yields CASSLGAGEVGNEQFF.

This chain connects TRBV14 to TRBJ2-1, with D perhaps matching TRBD1 (6 bases). V was shortened by 2 bases and J by 3 bases, with 14 bases between the two germline ends. Per germline, CDR1 SGHDN and CDR2 FVKESK. CDR3 size: 16 residues. The CDR3 nucleotides are TGTGCCAGCAGCCAACGCACAGGGCGTCGCTACAATGAGCAGTTCTTC. It translates to CASSQRTGRRYNEQFF.

This chain links TRBV16 with TRBJ1-3; D is uncertain. V lost 6 bases and J 3 bases, leaving 6 bases between the germline ends. The germline V gene has CDR1 KGHSY and CDR2 FQNENV. This CDR3 is 12 amino acids long. The CDR3 region is CASSRGGNTIYF. The CDR3 nucleotides read TGTGCCAGCAGTCGCGGTGGAAACACCATATATTTT.

The chain is built from TRBV28 and TRBJ2-7; tentative D call: TRBD2 (6 bases). The germline CDR1 and CDR2 sequences are MDHEN and SYDVKM. Between the trimmed V and J ends, which lost 6 bases and 0 bases, there was a span of 12 bases. The CDR3 totals 14 residues. The CDR3 is CASRPAGSSYEQYF. The CDR3 DNA reads TGTGCCAGCAGGCCTGCGGGGAGCTCCTACGAGCAGTACTTC.

The chain carries TRBV6-1 and TRBJ2-7; perhaps TRBD1 as D (6 bases). With 8 bases removed from V and 4 bases from J, the gap between germline ends came to 18 bases. The CDR3 has 14 amino acids. From germline, CDR1 is MNHNS and CDR2 SASEGT. The CDR3 DNA reads TGTGCCAGCGGCCCAGGGGCTGAAGGTTACGAGCAGTACTTC. This gives the protein CASGPGAEGYEQYF.

This clone was counted a single time. The gene calls are TRBV11-2 and TRBJ2-7; the D is unclear. V lost 5 bases and J lost 5, with 7 bases in between. The germline V gene encodes CDR1 SGHAT and CDR2 FQNNGV. CDR3 size: 11 residues. The CDR3 protein is CASSLGNEQYF. The DNA for the CDR3 is TGTGCCAGCAGCCTGGGTAACGAGCAGTACTTC.

This chain joins TRBV7-9 and TRBJ2-1; D is unresolved. The CDR3 extends over 16 amino acids. Germline V gene lookup returns CDR1 SEHNR and CDR2 FQNEAQ (reference sequence). V was pared by 5 bases and J by 5 bases, with 19 bases between. CDR3 in amino acids: CASSPKAVFEHNEQFF. The CDR3 DNA follows: TGTGCCAGCAGCCCAAAGGCAGTGTTCGAGCACAATGAGCAGTTCTTC.

This clone has only a few counts. This chain uses TRBV5-1 with TRBJ2-5, with 12 bases matching TRBD2. Matching the DNA end better, TRBJ2-7 makes the J call doubtful. Germline lookup yields CDR1 SGHRS and CDR2 YFSETQ. The CDR3 has 15 residues. The CDR3: CASRGTSGRSYEQYF. The DNA for the CDR3 is TGCGCCAGCAGGGGAACTAGCGGGAGGTCCTACGAGCAGTACTTC.

This chain links TRBV12-2 with TRBJ2-3; TRBD2, as called in the table, went unchecked against the DNA. TRBV12-2 is annotated as a pseudogene. The CDR3 has 16 amino acids. The CDR3 region is CASRLRAGGSTDTQYF. The CDR3 DNA sequence: TGTGCAAGTCGCTTAAGGGCGGGAGGGTCGACAGATACGCAGTATTTT.

V is TRBV19 and J is TRBJ2-5; weak D call: TRBD2 (5 bases). Germline V lookup: CDR1 LNHDA, CDR2 SQIVND (reference sequence). Trimming took 5 bases from V and 5 from J, leaving 15 bases between them. This CDR3 has 14 amino acids. This CDR3 reads CASSALVLGETQYF. The DNA for the CDR3 is TGTGCCAGTAGTGCACTAGTTTTGGGGGAGACCCAGTACTTC.

The rearrangement uses TRBV7-3 and TRBJ2-2, with TRBD2 matching over 12 bases. J lost 4 bases, V lost 8 bases, and 2 bases had no gene match. Germline loops: CDR1 SGHTA, CDR2 FQGTGA. This CDR3 comprises 14 residues. This chain's CDR3 is CASRLAGATGELFF. In DNA, the CDR3 is TGTGCCAGCCGACTAGCGGGAGCCACCGGGGAGCTGTTTTTT.

The chain recombines TRBV30 with TRBJ2-1; D not resolved. CDR1 and CDR2 (germline): GTSNPN, SVGIG (reference sequence). The germline V and J ends were trimmed by 5 bases and 8 bases, with 19 bases remaining between them. The CDR3 has 14 residues. The CDR3 nucleotides are TGTGCCTGGGCCCGAACCGGAGTAGGTGATGAGCAGTTCTTC. Translation gives CAWARTGVGDEQFF.

The rearrangement uses TRBV4-1 and TRBJ2-3; D could derive from TRBD1 or TRBD2 (5 bases each). CDR3 length equals 17 residues. V lost 1 base, J lost 8 bases, and 22 bases lay in between. In germline, CDR1 is MGHRA, CDR2 YSYEKL. Here the CDR3 DNA reads TGCGCCAGCAGCCAAGCCTCCGGGACCGTAAATGAGGGTACGCAGTATTTT. Translation gives CASSQASGTVNEGTQYF.

A note on this clone: Compared with germline, one end of the junction differs, possibly owing to a read error. The chain recombines TRBV7-2 with TRBJ2-1; D may be TRBD1 or TRBD2 (6 bases each). The CDR3 sequence is 15 residues long. Germline CDR1 is SGHTA and CDR2 is FQGNSA. CDR3 DNA: TGCGCCAGCAGCTTAGGGGGGACCTCCTACAATGAGCAGTTCTTC. Its translation: CASSLGGTSYNEQFF.

This chain joins TRBV11-3 and TRBJ2-3; D is undetermined. This CDR3 is 12 amino acids long. Germline loops: CDR1 SGHNT, CDR2 YENEEA. Trimming cost V 5 bases and J 5 bases, with 8 bases left between them. The CDR3 DNA follows: TGTGCCAGCAGCCCTCCGGGAGATACGCAGTATTTT. Amino acids: CASSPPGDTQYF.

Turning to this clone: Other DNA sequences of this sample code for an identical CDR3. The chain couples TRBV19 to TRBJ2-3; D is unclear. The V gene's germline CDR1 is LNHDA and CDR2 SQIVND (reference sequence). The V and J ends lost 4 bases and 1 base respectively, with 6 bases between them. The CDR3 has 13 amino acids. The CDR3 loop is CASSRIGTDTQYF. The CDR3 nucleotides are TGTGCCAGTAGTAGGATAGGCACAGATACGCAGTATTTT.